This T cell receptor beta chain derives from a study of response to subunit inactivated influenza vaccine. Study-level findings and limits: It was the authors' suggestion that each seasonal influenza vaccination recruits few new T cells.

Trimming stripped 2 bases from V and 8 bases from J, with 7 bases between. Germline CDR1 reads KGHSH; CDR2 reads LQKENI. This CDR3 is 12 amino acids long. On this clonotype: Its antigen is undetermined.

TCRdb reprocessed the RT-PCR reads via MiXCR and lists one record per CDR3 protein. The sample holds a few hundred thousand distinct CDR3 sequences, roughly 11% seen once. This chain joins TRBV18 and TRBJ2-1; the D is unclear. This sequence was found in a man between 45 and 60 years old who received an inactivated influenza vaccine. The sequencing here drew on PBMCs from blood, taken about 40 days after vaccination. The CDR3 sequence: CASSPGLDEQFF. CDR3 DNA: TGTGCCAGCTCACCAGGGTTGGATGAGCAGTTCTTC.